Described below is a single T cell receptor (beta chain) sequence and its context. The table came from immunoSEQ multiplex PCR; TCRdb's copy has only in-frame clones and leaves some out. The sample includes 190,000 or so clones, around nine tenths seen only once; the top ten take approximately 0.93%. The data were obtained in a study of blood T cell repertoires in COVID-19. The sample was peripheral blood. The clonotype comes from a woman younger than 35 who had recovered from COVID-19.

The CDR3 is CASSLPGFYGYTF. CDR3 nucleotides: TGTGCCAGCAGCTTACCGGGGTTCTATGGCTACACCTTC. The chain combines TRBV7-3 with TRBJ1-2; the D is unclear. The CDR3 has 13 residues. Deletions cut 2 bases from V and 4 bases from J, with 8 bases between. Germline V gives CDR1 SGHTA, CDR2 FQGTGA.